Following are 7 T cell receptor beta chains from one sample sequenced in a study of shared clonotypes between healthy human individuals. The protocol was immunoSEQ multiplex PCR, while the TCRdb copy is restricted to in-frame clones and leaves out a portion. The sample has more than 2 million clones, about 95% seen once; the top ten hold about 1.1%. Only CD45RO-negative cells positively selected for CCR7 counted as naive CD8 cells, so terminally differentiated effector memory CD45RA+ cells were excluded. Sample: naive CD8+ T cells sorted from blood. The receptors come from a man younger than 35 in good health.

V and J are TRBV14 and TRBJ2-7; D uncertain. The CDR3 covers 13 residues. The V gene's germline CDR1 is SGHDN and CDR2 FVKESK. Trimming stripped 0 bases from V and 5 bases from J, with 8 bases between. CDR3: CASSQDVTNEQYF. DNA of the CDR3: TGTGCCAGCAGCCAAGATGTAACGAACGAGCAGTACTTC. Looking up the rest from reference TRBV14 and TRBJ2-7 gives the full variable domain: EAGVTQFPSHSVIEKGQTVTLRCDPISGHDNLYWYRRVMGKEIKFLLHFVKESKQDESGMPNNRFLAERTGGTYSTLKVQPAELEDSGVYFCASSQDVTNEQYFGPGTRLTVT.

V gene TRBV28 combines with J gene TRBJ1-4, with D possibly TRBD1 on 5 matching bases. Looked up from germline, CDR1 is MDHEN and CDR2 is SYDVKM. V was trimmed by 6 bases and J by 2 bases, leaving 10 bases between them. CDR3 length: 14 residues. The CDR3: CASSPTVTNEKLFF. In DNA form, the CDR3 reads TGTGCCAGCAGCCCGACAGTGACTAATGAAAAACTGTTTTTT.

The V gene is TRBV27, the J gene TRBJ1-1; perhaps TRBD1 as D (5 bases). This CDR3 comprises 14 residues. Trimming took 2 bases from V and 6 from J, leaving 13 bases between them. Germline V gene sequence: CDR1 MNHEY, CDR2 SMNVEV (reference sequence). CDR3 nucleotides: TGTGCCAGCAGTTTAGACAGATATGCTCCTGAAGCTTTCTTT. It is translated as CASSLDRYAPEAFF.

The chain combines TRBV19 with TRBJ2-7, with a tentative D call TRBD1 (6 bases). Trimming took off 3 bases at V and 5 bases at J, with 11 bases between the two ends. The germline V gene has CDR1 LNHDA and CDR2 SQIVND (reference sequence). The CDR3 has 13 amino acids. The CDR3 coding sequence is TGTGCCAGTAGTATGGCAGGGGTTGACGAGCAGTACTTC. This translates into CASSMAGVDEQYF.

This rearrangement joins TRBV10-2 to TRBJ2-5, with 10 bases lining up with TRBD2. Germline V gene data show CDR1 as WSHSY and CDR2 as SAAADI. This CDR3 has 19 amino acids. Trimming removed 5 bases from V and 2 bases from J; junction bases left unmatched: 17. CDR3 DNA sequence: TGCGCCAGCAGTTCACTAGCGGGGAATGAACCGGTTTTTCAAGAGACCCAGTACTTC. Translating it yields CASSSLAGNEPVFQETQYF.

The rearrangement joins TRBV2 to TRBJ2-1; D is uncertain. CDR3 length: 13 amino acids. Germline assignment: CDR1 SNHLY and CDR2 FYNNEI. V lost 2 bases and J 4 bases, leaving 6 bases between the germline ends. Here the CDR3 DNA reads TGTGCCAGCAGTGAACAGGCTTACAATGAGCAGTTCTTC. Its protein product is CASSEQAYNEQFF.

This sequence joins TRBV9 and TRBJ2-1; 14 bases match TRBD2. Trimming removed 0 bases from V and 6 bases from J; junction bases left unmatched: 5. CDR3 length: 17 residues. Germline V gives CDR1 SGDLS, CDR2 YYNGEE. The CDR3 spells CASSVGGTSGRINEQFF. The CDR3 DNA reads TGTGCCAGCAGCGTAGGGGGGACTAGCGGGAGAATCAATGAGCAGTTCTTC.